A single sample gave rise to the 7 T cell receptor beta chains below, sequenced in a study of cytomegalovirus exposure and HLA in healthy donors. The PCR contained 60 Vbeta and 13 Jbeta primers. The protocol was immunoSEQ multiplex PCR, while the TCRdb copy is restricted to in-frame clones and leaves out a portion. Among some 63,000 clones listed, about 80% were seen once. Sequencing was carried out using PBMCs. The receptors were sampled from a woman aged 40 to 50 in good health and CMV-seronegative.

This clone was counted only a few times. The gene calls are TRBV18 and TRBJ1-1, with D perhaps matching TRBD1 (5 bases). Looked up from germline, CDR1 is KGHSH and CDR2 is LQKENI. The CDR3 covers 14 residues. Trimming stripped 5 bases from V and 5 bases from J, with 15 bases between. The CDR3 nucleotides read TGTGCCAGCTCAGAACCCCAGGGAGGGACTGAAGCTTTCTTT. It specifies CASSEPQGGTEAFF.

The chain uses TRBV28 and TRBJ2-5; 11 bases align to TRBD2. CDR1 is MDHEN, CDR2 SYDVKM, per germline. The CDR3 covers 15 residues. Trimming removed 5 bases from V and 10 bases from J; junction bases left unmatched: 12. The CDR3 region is CASSIGTSGRGDQYF. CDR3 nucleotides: TGTGCCAGCAGTATAGGGACTAGCGGCCGAGGGGACCAGTACTTC. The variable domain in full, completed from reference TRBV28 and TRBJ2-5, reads DVKVTQSSRYLVKRTGEKVFLECVQDMDHENMFWYRQDPGLGLRLIYFSYDVKMKEKGDIPEGYSVSREKKERFSLILESASTNQTSMYLCASSIGTSGRGDQYFGPGTRLLVL.

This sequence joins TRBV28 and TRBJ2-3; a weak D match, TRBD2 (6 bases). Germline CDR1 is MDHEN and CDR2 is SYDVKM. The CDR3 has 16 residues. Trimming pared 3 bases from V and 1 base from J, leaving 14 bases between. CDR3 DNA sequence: TGTGCCAGCAGTTTTTCTCGTAGCGGAGGCACAGATACGCAGTATTTT. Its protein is CASSFSRSGGTDTQYF.

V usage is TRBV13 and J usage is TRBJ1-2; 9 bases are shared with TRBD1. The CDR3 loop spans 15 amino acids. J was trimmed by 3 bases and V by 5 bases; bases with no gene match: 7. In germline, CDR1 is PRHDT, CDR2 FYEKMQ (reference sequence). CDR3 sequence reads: CASSLYRGPDYGYTF. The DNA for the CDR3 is TGTGCCAGCAGCCTTTACAGGGGGCCGGACTATGGCTACACCTTC. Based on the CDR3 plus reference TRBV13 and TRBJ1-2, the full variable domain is AAGVIQSPRHLIKEKRETATLKCYPIPRHDTVYWYQQGPGQDPQFLISFYEKMQSDKGSIPDRFSAQQFSDYHSELNMSSLELGDSALYFCASSLYRGPDYGYTFGSGTRLTVV.

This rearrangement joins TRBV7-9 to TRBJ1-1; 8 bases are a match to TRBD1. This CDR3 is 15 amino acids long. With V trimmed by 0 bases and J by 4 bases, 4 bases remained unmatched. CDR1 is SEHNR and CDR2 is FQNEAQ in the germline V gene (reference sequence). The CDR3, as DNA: TGTGCCAGCAGCTTAGCGCCGGGACAGGTCACTGAAGCTTTCTTT. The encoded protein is CASSLAPGQVTEAFF.

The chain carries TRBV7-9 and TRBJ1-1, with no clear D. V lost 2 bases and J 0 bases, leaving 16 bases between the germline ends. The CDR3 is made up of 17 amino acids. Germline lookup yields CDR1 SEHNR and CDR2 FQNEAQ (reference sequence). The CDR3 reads CASSLSPSPWLNTEAFF. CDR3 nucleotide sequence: TGTGCCAGCAGCTTATCCCCTTCTCCCTGGCTGAACACTGAAGCTTTCTTT. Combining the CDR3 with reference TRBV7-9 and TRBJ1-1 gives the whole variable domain DTGVSQNPRHKITKRGQNVTFRCDPISEHNRLYWYRQTLGQGPEFLTYFQNEAQLEKSRLLSDRFSAERPKGSFSTLEIQRTEQGDSAMYLCASSLSPSPWLNTEAFFGQGTRLTVV.

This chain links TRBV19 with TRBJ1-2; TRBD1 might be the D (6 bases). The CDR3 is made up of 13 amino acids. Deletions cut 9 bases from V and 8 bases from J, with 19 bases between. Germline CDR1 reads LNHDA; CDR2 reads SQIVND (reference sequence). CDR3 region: CASQPQGAYGYTF. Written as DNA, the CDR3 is TGTGCCAGCCAACCACAGGGCGCCTACGGCTACACCTTC.